One sample yielded the 20 T cell receptor beta chains listed below, sequenced in a study of blood T cell repertoires in COVID-19. Assay: immunoSEQ multiplex PCR; the TCRdb copy retains only in-frame clones and omits some. Of some 240,000 clones listed, around 84% are singletons. The sequencing input was PBMCs or T cells enriched from blood (not recorded which). Every receptor here comes from a man aged 30 to 39 with acute COVID-19.

The chain combines TRBV9 with TRBJ1-6; D may be TRBD1 (6 bases). The CDR3 totals 15 residues. The germline gives CDR1 SGDLS, CDR2 YYNGEE. The V and J ends lost 3 bases and 10 bases respectively, with 17 bases between them. The CDR3: CASSGKQGRQSPLHF. The CDR3 DNA is TGTGCCAGCAGCGGCAAACAGGGCAGGCAATCACCCCTCCACTTT.

This clone rates as medium-sized (0.01 to 0.1%). The chain employs TRBV2 and TRBJ1-5; possibly TRBD1 for D (6 bases). Trimming took 5 bases from V and 3 from J, leaving 11 bases between them. The CDR3 sequence is 14 residues long. Germline CDR1 and CDR2: SNHLY and FYNNEI. DNA for the CDR3: TGTGCCAGCAGTTCCGGGACACCCAATCAGCCCCAGCATTTT. Protein product: CASSSGTPNQPQHF.

This sequence joins TRBV7-9 and TRBJ1-2, with 7 bases identical to TRBD1. Germline CDR1 SEHNR, CDR2 FQNEAQ (reference sequence). The CDR3 contains 15 residues. Trimming cost V 4 bases and J 2 bases; bases outside gene matches: 7. This CDR3 is CASSSGQIINYGYTF. In DNA, the CDR3 is TGTGCCAGCAGCTCGGGACAGATAATAAACTATGGCTACACCTTC.

The chain uses TRBV6-5 and TRBJ1-3; a weak D match, TRBD1 (5 bases). The germline gives CDR1 MNHEY, CDR2 SVGAGI. The ends were cut back, 0 bases at V and 0 bases at J, with 9 bases in the middle. The CDR3 extends over 16 amino acids. CDR3 amino acids: CASSYSRAASGNTIYF. In DNA form, the CDR3 reads TGTGCCAGCAGTTACTCCAGGGCAGCCTCTGGAAACACCATATATTTT.

This chain connects TRBV29-1 to TRBJ2-5, with TRBD1 matching over 8 bases. The V segment lost 5 bases and the J segment 4 bases; nucleotides outside the gene matches: 6. CDR3 length equals 13 residues. Germline lookup yields CDR1 SQVTM and CDR2 ANQGSEA. CDR3 nucleotide sequence: TGCAGCGTTAAGCCCCAGGGGGCAGAGACCCAGTACTTC. Its translation: CSVKPQGAETQYF.

This rearrangement joins TRBV2 to TRBJ1-2; possibly TRBD1 for D (5 bases). V lost 4 bases and J 4 bases, leaving 10 bases between the germline ends. The CDR3 runs to 13 residues. Germline CDR1 and CDR2: SNHLY and FYNNEI. CDR3 in DNA: TGTGCCAGCAGTGCAAGGGGACTCTATGGCTACACCTTC. It is translated as CASSARGLYGYTF. The full variable domain, in which reference TRBV2 and TRBJ1-2 provide the parts outside the CDR3, is EPEVTQTPSHQVTQMGQEVILRCVPISNHLYFYWYRQILGQKVEFLVSFYNNEISEKSEIFDDQFSVERPDGSNFTLKIRSTKLEDSAMYFCASSARGLYGYTFGSGTRLTVV.

The chain employs TRBV6-5 and TRBJ1-2; D ambiguous. The germline gives CDR1 MNHEY, CDR2 SVGAGI. Deletions cut 7 bases from V and 7 bases from J, with 22 bases between. CDR3 size: 15 residues. The CDR3 nucleotides read TGTGCCAGCACTCCCTTCCGGCAGGAACCAGGTGGCTACACCTTC. Residues: CASTPFRQEPGGYTF.

The chain combines TRBV24-1 with TRBJ2-2; D might be TRBD2 (6 bases). This CDR3 is 15 amino acids long. Per germline, CDR1 KGHDR and CDR2 SFDVKD. Trimming took off 4 bases at V and 0 bases at J, with 8 bases between the two ends. The chain's CDR3 is CATSEGGSNTGELFF. DNA for the CDR3: TGTGCCACCAGTGAGGGAGGTTCGAACACCGGGGAGCTGTTTTTT.

In this sample, this clone turned up once. This chain uses TRBV5-5 with TRBJ2-6; 11 bases map to TRBD1. Germline CDR1 is SGHKS and CDR2 is YYEKEE (reference sequence). With 5 bases clipped from V and 0 bases from J, the junction kept 4 bases outside the gene matches. This CDR3 has 17 residues. The CDR3 nucleotides read TGTGCCAGCAGGATAGGACAGGGGGCCTCTGGGGCCAACGTCCTGACTTTC. It translates to CASRIGQGASGANVLTF.

This clone turned up a few times. The rearrangement joins TRBV10-1 to TRBJ2-2; perhaps TRBD1 as D (5 bases). Trimming cost V 5 bases and J 4 bases, with 14 bases left between them. Germline lookup yields CDR1 WNHNN and CDR2 SYGVQD (reference sequence). This CDR3 comprises 15 residues. CDR3 region: CASSLKGDRTGELFF. In nucleotides, the CDR3 is TGCGCCAGCAGTCTGAAAGGGGATCGCACCGGGGAGCTGTTTTTT.

The chain combines TRBV2 with TRBJ2-3; 8 bases map to TRBD2. J was trimmed by 2 bases and V by 5 bases; bases with no gene match: 12. From germline, CDR1 is SNHLY and CDR2 FYNNEI. The CDR3 length is 17 residues. The CDR3: CASSSAGGGRNTDTQYF. The CDR3 DNA reads TGTGCCAGCAGTTCCGCGGGGGGCGGGAGGAACACAGATACGCAGTATTTT.

The V call is TRBV6-5, the J call TRBJ2-1, with 11 bases fitting TRBD2. The CDR3 sequence is 16 residues long. V dropped 4 bases and J dropped 4; count of bases not matched to a gene: 6. The V gene's germline CDR1 is MNHEY and CDR2 SVGAGI. Here the CDR3 DNA reads TGTGCCAGCAGTTTCTCCGGGACTAGCGGATACAATGAGCAGTTCTTC. It is translated as CASSFSGTSGYNEQFF.

CDR3 bases: TGTGCCAGCTCACCAGATCGGGGTAATTCTGAGGAAAAACTGTTTTTT. Encoded protein: CASSPDRGNSEEKLFF. The V gene is TRBV18, the J gene TRBJ1-4; D not certain. Germline loops: CDR1 KGHSH, CDR2 LQKENI. The length of the CDR3 is 16 residues. V lost 2 bases and J 8 bases, leaving 18 bases between the germline ends.

The CDR3 nucleotides read TGTGCCAGTACCCCAGGGTGGGAGGCCTATGGCTACACCTTC. Its translation: CASTPGWEAYGYTF. The rearrangement uses TRBV19 and TRBJ1-2, with a tentative D call TRBD1 (5 bases). CDR3 size: 14 residues. V lost 7 bases, J lost 4 bases, and 16 bases lay in between. Germline V CDR1 and CDR2: LNHDA, SQIVND (reference sequence). The full variable domain, with the rest looked up from reference TRBV19 and TRBJ1-2, is DGGITQSPKYLFRKEGQNVTLSCEQNLNHDAMYWYRQDPGQGLRLIYYSQIVNDFQKGDIAEGYSVSREKKESFPLTVTSAQKNPTAFYLCASTPGWEAYGYTFGSGTRLTVV.

The chain joins TRBV6-2 or TRBV6-3 to TRBJ2-5, with 11 bases that match TRBD2. The CDR3 totals 18 residues. V lost 6 bases to trimming and J lost 4 bases; unmatched junction nucleotides: 16. Per the germline V gene, CDR1 is MNHEY and CDR2 is SVGEGT. The CDR3 sequence is CASSYPIRASGGRETQYF. In DNA, the CDR3 is TGTGCCAGCAGCTATCCTATCAGGGCTAGCGGGGGGAGAGAGACCCAGTACTTC.

In nucleotides, the CDR3 is TGCGCCAGCAGCCAAGCTAGGAGACCGCCTGCAAACATTCAGTACTTC. Its protein product is CASSQARRPPANIQYF. V usage is TRBV4-3 and J usage is TRBJ2-4; D uncertain. CDR1 and CDR2 (germline): LGHNA, YSLEER. The V and J ends lost 1 base and 6 bases respectively, with 16 bases between them. There are 16 residues in the CDR3.

This CDR3 reads CASSQDRFVVGYTF. CDR3 sequence (DNA): TGTGCCAGCTCACAGGACAGGTTCGTCGTAGGCTACACCTTC. The gene calls are TRBV18 and TRBJ1-2; TRBD1 agrees at 7 bases. Germline CDR1 is KGHSH and CDR2 is LQKENI. This CDR3 is 14 amino acids long. V shed 4 bases and J 8 bases; nucleotides not matched to a gene: 10.

The gene calls are TRBV3-1 (or the pseudogene TRBV3-2) and TRBJ1-4, with 9 bases identical to TRBD1. The V gene's germline CDR1 is LGHDT and CDR2 YNNKEL (reference sequence). The CDR3 loop spans 16 amino acids. Trimming cost V 3 bases and J 0 bases; bases outside gene matches: 2. This CDR3 is CASSHRQGATNEKLFF. The CDR3 region has the DNA TGTGCCAGCAGCCACAGACAGGGGGCAACTAATGAAAAACTGTTTTTT.

Written as DNA, the CDR3 is TGTGCCAGCAGCAGTCCCCCGAGGGCGCGGAACACAGATACGCAGTATTTT. This sequence encodes CASSSPPRARNTDTQYF. This chain connects TRBV6-2 or TRBV6-3 to TRBJ2-3, with D tentatively TRBD2 (5 bases). The CDR3 covers 17 residues. The V end was cut by 6 bases, the J end by 2 bases, with 21 bases between. Germline CDR1 MNHEY, CDR2 SVGEGT.

About this clone itself: In the same sample, other DNA sequences code for this CDR3. The rearrangement links TRBV9 to TRBJ1-1, with a possible D match to TRBD1 (5 bases). This CDR3 spans 13 amino acids. V dropped 3 bases and J dropped 1 base, with 7 bases sitting between them. Germline CDR1 SGDLS, CDR2 YYNGEE. CDR3 in amino acids: CASSGGQNTEAFF. The CDR3, as DNA: TGTGCCAGCAGCGGAGGACAGAACACTGAAGCTTTCTTT.